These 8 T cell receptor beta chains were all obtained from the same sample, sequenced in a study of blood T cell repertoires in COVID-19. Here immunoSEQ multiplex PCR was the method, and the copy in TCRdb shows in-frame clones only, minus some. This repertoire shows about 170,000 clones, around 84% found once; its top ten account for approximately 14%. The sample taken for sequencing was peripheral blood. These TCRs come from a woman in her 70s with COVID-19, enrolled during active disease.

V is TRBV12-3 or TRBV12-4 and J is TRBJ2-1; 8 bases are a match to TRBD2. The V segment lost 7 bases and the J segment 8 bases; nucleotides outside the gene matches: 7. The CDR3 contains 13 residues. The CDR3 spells CASTPRGGHEQFF. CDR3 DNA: TGTGCCAGCACTCCTCGGGGGGGCCATGAGCAGTTCTTC.

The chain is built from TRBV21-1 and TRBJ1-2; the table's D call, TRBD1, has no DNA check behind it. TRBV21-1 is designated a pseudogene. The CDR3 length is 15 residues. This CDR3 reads CASSNTGGDNYGYTF. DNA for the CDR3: TGTGCCAGCAGCAACACAGGGGGCGATAACTATGGCTACACCTTC.

The CDR3 region has the DNA TGCGCCAGCAGCTTGCCGGCGGGGGCGGGTACCGGGGAGCTGTTTTTT. This sequence encodes CASSLPAGAGTGELFF. This rearrangement joins TRBV5-1 to TRBJ2-2; weak D call: TRBD2 (7 bases). Germline loops: CDR1 SGHRS, CDR2 YFSETQ. Trimming cost V 1 base and J 5 bases, with 15 bases left between them. This CDR3 is 16 amino acids long.

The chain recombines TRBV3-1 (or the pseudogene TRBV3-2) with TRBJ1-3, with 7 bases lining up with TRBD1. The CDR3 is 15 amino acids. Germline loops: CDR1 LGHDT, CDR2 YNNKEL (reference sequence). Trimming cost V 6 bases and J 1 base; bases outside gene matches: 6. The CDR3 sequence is CASSWDSNSGNTIYF. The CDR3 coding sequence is TGTGCCAGCAGTTGGGACAGCAATTCTGGAAACACCATATATTTT.

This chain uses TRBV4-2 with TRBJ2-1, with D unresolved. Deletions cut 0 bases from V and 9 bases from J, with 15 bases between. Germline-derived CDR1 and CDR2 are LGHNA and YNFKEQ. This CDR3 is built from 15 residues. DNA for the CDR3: TGTGCCAGCAGCCAAGATCCGTCCGGTGATGGTGAGCAGTTCTTC. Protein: CASSQDPSGDGEQFF.

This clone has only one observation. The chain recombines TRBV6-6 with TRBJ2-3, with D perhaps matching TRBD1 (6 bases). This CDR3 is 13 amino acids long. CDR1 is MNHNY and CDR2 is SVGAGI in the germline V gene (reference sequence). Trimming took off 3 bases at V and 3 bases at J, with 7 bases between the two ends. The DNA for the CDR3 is TGTGCCAGCAGTTATAGGGGGACAGATACGCAGTATTTT. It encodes CASSYRGTDTQYF.

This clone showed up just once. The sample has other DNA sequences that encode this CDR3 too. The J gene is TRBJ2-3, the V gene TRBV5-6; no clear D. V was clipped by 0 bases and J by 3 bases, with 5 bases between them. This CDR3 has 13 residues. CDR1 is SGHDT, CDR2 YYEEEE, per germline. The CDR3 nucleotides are TGTGCCAGCAGCTTGGCCGGTACAGATACGCAGTATTTT. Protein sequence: CASSLAGTDTQYF.

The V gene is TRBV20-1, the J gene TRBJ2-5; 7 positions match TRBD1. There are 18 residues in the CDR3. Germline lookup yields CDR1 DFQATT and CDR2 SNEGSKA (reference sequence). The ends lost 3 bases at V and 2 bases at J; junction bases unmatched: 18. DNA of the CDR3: TGCAGTGCTAGTCCCGGGACAGCGTTTCACGATTCTCAAGAGACCCAGTACTTC. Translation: CSASPGTAFHDSQETQYF.